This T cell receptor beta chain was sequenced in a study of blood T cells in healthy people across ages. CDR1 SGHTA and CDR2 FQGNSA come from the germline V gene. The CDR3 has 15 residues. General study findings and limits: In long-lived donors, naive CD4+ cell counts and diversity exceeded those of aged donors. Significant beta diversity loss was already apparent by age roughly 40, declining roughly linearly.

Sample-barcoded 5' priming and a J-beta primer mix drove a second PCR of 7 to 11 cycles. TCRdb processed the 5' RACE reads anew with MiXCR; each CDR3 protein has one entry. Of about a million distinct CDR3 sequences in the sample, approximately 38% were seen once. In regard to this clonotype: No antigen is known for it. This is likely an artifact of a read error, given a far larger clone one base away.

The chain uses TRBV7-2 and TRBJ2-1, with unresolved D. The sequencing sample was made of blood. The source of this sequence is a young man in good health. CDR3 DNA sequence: TGTGCCGGCAGCCTGACTGGAAGCTCCTACAATGAGCAGTTCTTC. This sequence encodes CAGSLTGSSYNEQFF.